These 30 T cell receptor beta chains came from one sample sequenced in a study of response to subunit inactivated influenza vaccine (dated by TCRdb to 2017 to 2018). The library was obtained by RT-PCR. The sequencer listed for this sample is Illumina HiSeq 2500. TCRdb handled the public reads itself, with Q25 trimming in fastp and clone calling in MiXCR, and kept productive beta chains. Rows are combined by CDR3 protein, so each entry shows the most common genes and DNA. A total of 600,000 to 700,000 distinct CDR3 sequences appear in this sample, 14% of them only once. 7.5% to 9% of the sample is in the top ten clones. This specimen was PBMCs from blood, taken 14 to 15 days before vaccination. All receptors derive from a man between 50 and 59 years old who received an inactivated influenza vaccine. Donor details come from another sample of the same person, matched by shared clones.

This chain uses TRBV11-2 with TRBJ2-3; D is unclear. Germline CDR1 SGHAT, CDR2 FQNNGV. This CDR3 region has 16 residues. V lost 7 bases and J 1 base, leaving 18 bases between the germline ends. DNA of the CDR3: TGTGCCAGCATTGCTACTCGGACCTGGGGCACAGATACGCAGTATTTT. This translates into CASIATRTWGTDTQYF.

This clonotype has just a few counts. The chain is built from TRBV6-5 and TRBJ1-2; tentative D call: TRBD1 (6 bases). Trimming removed 0 bases at V and 1 base at J, with 15 bases between. This CDR3 contains 17 residues. CDR1 and CDR2 (germline): MNHEY, SVGAGI. The CDR3 DNA sequence: TGTGCCAGCAGTTACTCGCGGACAGCGCTACGTAACTATGGCTACACCTTC. Translating gives CASSYSRTALRNYGYTF.

This clonotype appeared a few times. J is TRBJ2-6 and V is TRBV20-1; D possibly uses TRBD1 or TRBD2 (5 bases each). Germline V lookup: CDR1 DFQATT, CDR2 SNEGSKA (reference sequence). The CDR3 length is 15 residues. The ends were cut back, 6 bases at V and 0 bases at J, with 12 bases in the middle. The CDR3 protein is CSAAKGSSGANVLTF. Here the CDR3 DNA reads TGCAGTGCAGCAAAGGGGAGCTCTGGGGCCAACGTCCTGACTTTC.

CDR3 sequence: CASSQTGTSGRDEQFF. The CDR3 DNA reads TGTGCCAGCAGTCAGACCGGGACTAGCGGGAGGGATGAGCAGTTCTTC. The chain employs TRBV28 and TRBJ2-1; 16 bases are a match to TRBD2. With 5 bases clipped from V and 8 bases from J, the junction kept 6 bases outside the gene matches. Looked up from germline, CDR1 is MDHEN and CDR2 is SYDVKM. The CDR3 runs to 16 residues.

V and J are TRBV20-1 and TRBJ2-3; no clear D. The length of the CDR3 is 13 residues. Germline assignment: CDR1 DFQATT and CDR2 SNEGSKA (reference sequence). Between the trimmed V and J ends, which lost 5 bases and 0 bases, there was a span of 9 bases. CDR3 protein: CSAGLHSTDTQYF. The CDR3 bases are TGCAGTGCTGGGCTCCACAGCACAGATACGCAGTATTTT.

With regard to this clonotype: Its ends do not fully match the called genes, so a read error is possible. J is TRBJ2-1 and V is TRBV24-1, with D tentatively TRBD1 (6 bases). The germline CDR1 and CDR2 sequences are KGHDR and SFDVKD. CDR3 length: 14 residues. In nucleotides, the CDR3 is TGTGTCACCAGCCCGCACAGGGCTTTGGGTGAGCAGTTCTTC. Encoded protein: CVTSPHRALGEQFF.

V is TRBV4-3 and J is TRBJ1-1; possible D gene TRBD1, 5 bases. Germline lookup yields CDR1 LGHNA and CDR2 YSLEER. The CDR3 is 14 amino acids. Trimming took 1 base from V and 5 from J, leaving 11 bases between them. The CDR3 loop is CASSQARGGTEAFF. CDR3 DNA sequence: TGCGCCAGCAGCCAAGCGAGGGGTGGAACTGAAGCTTTCTTT.

At least ten counts were recorded for this clonotype. The V call is TRBV6-1, the J call TRBJ1-6, with unresolved D. Germline loops: CDR1 MNHNS, CDR2 SASEGT. The CDR3 is 10 residues long. Trimming stripped 8 bases from V and 6 bases from J, with 2 bases between. In DNA form, the CDR3 reads TGTGCCAGCCTTAATTCACCCCTCCACTTT. Its translation is CASLNSPLHF.

In its sample, this clonotype was seen a few times. V gene TRBV4-2 combines with J gene TRBJ1-6; no firm D call. The germline gives CDR1 LGHNA, CDR2 YNFKEQ. The V and J ends lost 3 bases and 7 bases respectively, with 10 bases between them. CDR3 length equals 14 residues. The chain's CDR3 is CASSQRSLNSPLHF. In nucleotides, the CDR3 is TGTGCCAGCAGCCAGAGATCGCTAAATTCACCCCTCCACTTT.

There are many counts of this clonotype. The genes are TRBV5-1 and TRBJ2-7, with D perhaps TRBD2 (6 bases). CDR1 SGHRS and CDR2 YFSETQ come from the germline V gene. The V and J ends lost 1 base and 4 bases respectively, with 12 bases between them. The CDR3 has 14 amino acids. The CDR3 here is CASSLQGGTYEQYF. The CDR3 DNA sequence: TGCGCCAGCAGCTTGCAGGGAGGAACTTACGAGCAGTACTTC.

This chain uses TRBV30 with TRBJ2-3; D is uncertain. CDR1 and CDR2 (germline): GTSNPN, SVGIG (reference sequence). CDR3 size: 12 residues. The V and J ends lost 3 bases and 7 bases respectively, with 11 bases between them. The CDR3 sequence is CAWRNGEYTQYF. CDR3 nucleotides: TGTGCCTGGAGGAATGGAGAGTATACGCAGTATTTT.

This clonotype was found once. V and J are TRBV24-1 and TRBJ2-6; 8 nucleotides line up with TRBD1. The CDR3 length is 19 residues. Germline CDR1 and CDR2: KGHDR and SFDVKD. V lost 3 bases, J lost 0 bases, and 9 bases stayed unmatched. The CDR3 DNA follows: TGTGCCACCAGTGATGCAGGGGGCGGCTACTCCTCTGGGGCCAACGTCCTGACTTTC. Amino acids: CATSDAGGGYSSGANVLTF.

The chain uses TRBV6-6 and TRBJ2-1; D not resolved. Trimming took off 11 bases at V and 8 bases at J, with 7 bases between the two ends. The CDR3 length is 9 residues. Germline CDR1 MNHNY, CDR2 SVGAGI (reference sequence). The DNA of the CDR3 is TGTGCCGGCAAAGATGAGCAGTTCTTC. As protein: CAGKDEQFF.

This clonotype has a handful of counts. The chain uses TRBV6-2 or TRBV6-3 and TRBJ1-4, with D maybe TRBD1 (6 bases). CDR1 and CDR2 (germline): MNHEY, SVGEGT. V was shortened by 2 bases and J by 5 bases, with 9 bases between the two germline ends. The CDR3 totals 14 residues. The CDR3 DNA reads TGTGCCAGCAGTTACCCGGACAGAAATGAAAAACTGTTTTTT. This codes for CASSYPDRNEKLFF.

J is TRBJ1-5 and V is TRBV9; TRBD1 matches 7 bases. The CDR3 sequence is 15 residues long. Germline V gene data show CDR1 as SGDLS and CDR2 as YYNGEE. J was trimmed by 2 bases and V by 4 bases; bases with no gene match: 6. In DNA form, the CDR3 reads TGTGCCAGCAGCAAGACAGGGATTGGCAATCAGCCCCAGCATTTT. Its translation: CASSKTGIGNQPQHF.

The rearrangement joins TRBV12-5 to TRBJ1-4; D not resolved. This CDR3 region has 14 residues. V dropped 0 bases and J dropped 9 bases, with 11 bases sitting between them. Germline V gene sequence: CDR1 LGHNT, CDR2 FRNRAP. The CDR3 DNA reads as TGTGCTAGTGGTTTGGTCCGGGTCCCCCAAAAACTGTTTTTT. Translated: CASGLVRVPQKLFF.

The sample holds a few counts of this clonotype. CDR3 amino acids: CASSLISGGIFQETQYF. The CDR3 nucleotides are TGTGCCAGCAGCTTAATTAGCGGGGGGATATTCCAAGAGACCCAGTACTTC. V and J are TRBV7-6 and TRBJ2-5; 10 nucleotides align to TRBD2. CDR1 and CDR2 (germline): SGHVS, FNYEAQ. The CDR3 runs 17 residues. Trimming removed 2 bases from V and 1 base from J; junction bases left unmatched: 7.

This clonotype appeared a few times. The rearrangement joins TRBV9 to TRBJ2-7, with D possibly being TRBD1 (6 bases). Trimming took 4 bases from V and 5 from J, leaving 16 bases between them. The CDR3 sequence is 14 residues long. CDR1 and CDR2 (germline): SGDLS, YYNGEE. CDR3 nucleotide sequence: TGTGCCAGCAGCCCAAATACAGGGTACCACGAGCAGTACTTC. Translation: CASSPNTGYHEQYF.

The rearrangement uses TRBV11-2 and TRBJ2-1; TRBD1 is a possible D gene (6 bases). Germline V lookup: CDR1 SGHAT, CDR2 FQNNGV. This CDR3 spans 12 amino acids. Between the trimmed V and J ends, which lost 6 bases and 11 bases, there was a span of 14 bases. CDR3 residues: CASSGTGKKQFF. DNA for the CDR3: TGTGCCAGCAGTGGAACAGGGAAAAAGCAGTTCTTC. Together with reference TRBV11-2 and TRBJ2-1, the CDR3 gives the full variable domain: EAGVAQSPRYKIIEKRQSVAFWCNPISGHATLYWYQQILGQGPKLLIQFQNNGVVDDSQLPKDRFSAERLKGVDSTLKIQPAKLEDSAVYLCASSGTGKKQFFGPGTRLTVL.

This clonotype came up many times. This chain uses TRBV3-1 with TRBJ1-2; no definite D call. V was shortened by 2 bases and J by 7 bases, with 5 bases between the two germline ends. The V gene's germline CDR1 is LGHDT and CDR2 YNNKEL (reference sequence). The CDR3 has 11 residues. The CDR3 here is CASSQTGGYTF. In DNA, the CDR3 is TGTGCCAGCAGCCAAACTGGTGGCTACACCTTC.

This clonotype was counted only a few times. The CDR3: CASRGPGEKQYF. CDR3 coding DNA: TGTGCCAGCAGAGGACCAGGGGAAAAGCAGTACTTC. This chain links TRBV2 with TRBJ2-7, with D perhaps matching TRBD1 (6 bases). CDR1 and CDR2 (germline): SNHLY, FYNNEI. The CDR3 has 12 amino acids. V lost 6 bases and J lost 8, with 14 bases in between.

The V and J genes are TRBV27 and TRBJ2-2; D is possibly TRBD1 (5 bases). V was trimmed by 0 bases and J by 3 bases, leaving 17 bases between them. The CDR3 length is 18 residues. Germline V lookup: CDR1 MNHEY, CDR2 SMNVEV (reference sequence). The CDR3 region is CASSLSQGLSAYTGELFF. The CDR3 nucleotides read TGTGCCAGCAGTTTATCCCAGGGTTTATCGGCCTACACCGGGGAGCTGTTTTTT.

J is TRBJ2-5 and V is TRBV29-1; D uncertain. Germline V gives CDR1 SQVTM, CDR2 ANQGSEA. The V and J ends lost 0 bases and 0 bases respectively, with 8 bases between them. The CDR3 totals 14 residues. CDR3 protein: CSVEDMGHQETQYF. The CDR3 bases are TGCAGCGTTGAAGATATGGGTCACCAAGAGACCCAGTACTTC.

The chain is built from TRBV2 and TRBJ1-2, with a possible D match to TRBD1 (5 bases). This CDR3 has 11 residues. CDR1 is SNHLY and CDR2 is FYNNEI in the germline V gene. V gave up 3 bases and J gave up 9 bases, with 8 bases separating them. The CDR3 DNA reads as TGTGCCAGCAGTGAGGGACGACGCTACACCTTC. Translating it yields CASSEGRRYTF. The whole variable domain, filled in from reference TRBV2 and TRBJ1-2, reads EPEVTQTPSHQVTQMGQEVILRCVPISNHLYFYWYRQILGQKVEFLVSFYNNEISEKSEIFDDQFSVERPDGSNFTLKIRSTKLEDSAMYFCASSEGRRYTFGSGTRLTVV.

The chain uses TRBV29-1 and TRBJ2-5, with D hard to call. The CDR3 contains 13 residues. Trimming removed 5 bases from V and 5 bases from J, with 15 bases in between. Germline V gives CDR1 SQVTM, CDR2 ANQGSEA. CDR3 sequence: CSVHLKVVETQYF. DNA of the CDR3: TGCAGCGTTCACTTGAAAGTGGTGGAGACCCAGTACTTC. The full variable domain, completed using reference TRBV29-1 and TRBJ2-5, is SAVISQKPSRDICQRGTSLTIQCQVDSQVTMMFWYRQQPGQSLTLIATANQGSEATYESGFVIDKFPISRPNLTFSTLTVSNMSPEDSSIYLCSVHLKVVETQYFGPGTRLLVL.

This clonotype was picked up a small number of times. The chain couples TRBV12-3 or TRBV12-4 to TRBJ2-1; perhaps TRBD2 as D (5 bases). Deletions cut 8 bases from V and 4 bases from J, with 12 bases between. The CDR3 is 13 amino acids. Here the CDR3 reads CASLLRAYNEQFF. The DNA of the CDR3 is TGTGCCAGCTTGCTGCGGGCTTACAATGAGCAGTTCTTC.

In this sample, this clonotype turned up a few times. This rearrangement joins TRBV27 to TRBJ1-6, with 7 bases fitting TRBD1. The germline V gene has CDR1 MNHEY and CDR2 SMNVEV (reference sequence). J was trimmed by 3 bases and V by 4 bases; bases with no gene match: 3. The CDR3 extends over 15 amino acids. CDR3 coding DNA: TGTGCCAGCAGTTCGGGACAGCTCTATAATTCACCCCTCCACTTT. Translation: CASSSGQLYNSPLHF.

The J gene is TRBJ2-3, the V gene TRBV12-3 or TRBV12-4; 10 bases line up with TRBD1. V was clipped by 6 bases and J by 11 bases; unmatched bases: 26. CDR3 length: 19 residues. The CDR3 bases are TGTGCCAGCAGGGAGGGTGGGAGAACCGGGACAGGGGTAACCCGCGGGCAGTATTTT. It translates to CASREGGRTGTGVTRGQYF.

This clonotype was seen many times. The rearrangement links TRBV5-1 to TRBJ2-3; D is uncertain. With 2 bases removed from V and 4 bases from J, the gap between germline ends came to 11 bases. The CDR3 totals 14 residues. Looked up from germline, CDR1 is SGHRS and CDR2 is YFSETQ. The CDR3 DNA is TGCGCCAGCAGCTTACATCGACCCGCAGATACGCAGTATTTT. It yields the protein CASSLHRPADTQYF.

The chain couples TRBV3-1 to TRBJ2-5; D is possibly TRBD2 (7 bases). Trimming removed 1 base at V and 6 bases at J, with 12 bases between. The germline CDR1 and CDR2 sequences are LGHDT and YNNKEL (reference sequence). This CDR3 has 14 residues. The CDR3 is CASSQGGGAQTQYF. As DNA, the CDR3 is TGTGCCAGCAGCCAAGGCGGGGGCGCGCAGACCCAGTACTTC.